This TCR beta chain was captured in a study of OX40 agonist ivuxolimab in advanced cancers. V lost 1 base, J lost 7 bases, and 8 bases lay in between. The germline V gene encodes CDR1 MNHNS and CDR2 SASEGT. This CDR3 spans 13 amino acids. The sample holds one count of this clone. Using immunoSEQ multiplex PCR, the repertoire was profiled, and TCRdb retains in-frame clones only, with some absent. The sample includes approximately 61,000 clones, roughly 80% of them seen just once. The clonotype originates from an adult with an advanced solid tumor such as melanoma, head and neck, liver or kidney cancer. The sample consisted of CD4+ or CD8+ T cells sorted from blood, taken in a trial of the OX40 agonist ivuxolimab. The chain links TRBV6-1 to TRBJ1-5; a possible D gene is TRBD1 (5 bases). CDR3 amino acids: CASSEGDRQPQHF. As DNA, the CDR3 is TGTGCCAGCAGTGAAGGGGACCGACAGCCCCAGCATTTT.